Listed below are T cell receptor beta chains from one sample, sequenced in a study of shared clonotypes between healthy human individuals. The assay was immunoSEQ multiplex PCR, and TCRdb's table has in-frame clones only and misses some. Here the sample spans around 530,000 clones, around 78% being singletons. The sequenced sample consisted of PBMCs. The receptor set was obtained from a woman in her thirties or forties in good health. Some clones in this sample may be carry-over from other donors' samples. CDR3s include the opening cysteine and the closing phenylalanine or tryptophan.

V gene	J gene	CDR3 protein
TRBV5-1	TRBJ2-1	CASSLRVAGSLSNEQFF
TRBV25-1	TRBJ2-7	CASGRSIEQYF
TRBV7-3	TRBJ2-1	CASSLVVAGANEQFF
TRBV4-2	NA	CASSQDMGDSSYEQYF
TRBV27	TRBJ1-3	CASRPLSGWGNTIYF
TRBV4-1	TRBJ2-7	CASSFSSAGGNYEQYF
TRBV7-9	TRBJ1-1	CASSLGTGVEDTEAFF
TRBV27	TRBJ2-2	CASSSYGGQNTGELFF
TRBV2	TRBJ1-5	CASTGGEGQPQHF
TRBV19	TRBJ1-2	CASRVVGTNYGYTF
TRBV15	TRBJ2-7	CATSRDPRAVGEQYF
TRBV29-1	TRBJ2-7	CSVKGLAGAHEQYF
TRBV30	TRBJ2-7	CAWEGPFKGEQYF
TRBV29-1	TRBJ2-2	CSVDARGTGELFF
TRBV7-9	TRBJ1-4	CASSLEGEKLFF
TRBV28	TRBJ1-3	CASSFSSSGNTIYF
TRBV9	TRBJ1-4	CASSVGRTTNEKLFF
TRBV5-1	TRBJ2-5	CASSFPGEETQYF
TRBV5-4	TRBJ2-7	CASSRSGRGEQYF
TRBV5-1	TRBJ2-3	CASSLASGVADTQYF
TRBV7-3	TRBJ2-2	CASSPGQGHTGELFF
TRBV5-5	TRBJ1-2	CASSPDTYGYTF
TRBV6-6	TRBJ1-6	CASRVGDSPLHF
TRBV2	TRBJ2-1	CAMTSGSADNEQFF
TRBV27	TRBJ2-7	CASRLMVGLYEQYF
TRBV11-2	TRBJ2-2	CASRPTGRGTGELFF
TRBV2	TRBJ1-4	CASSEGRSATNEKLFF
TRBV5-1	TRBJ2-1	CASSPTSVSVQFF
TRBV11-2	TRBJ2-2	CASSLALVGGELFF
TRBV7-9	TRBJ2-1	CASSPFDGPYNEQFF
TRBV30	TRBJ1-6	CAWSGTGDSPLHF
TRBV5-1	TRBJ2-1	CASSFSHPVGAVEQFF
TRBV7-8	TRBJ1-2	CASSLGGHYGYTF
TRBV7-2	TRBJ2-1	CASSLAPAVDEQFF
TRBV6-4	TRBJ2-1	CATGRDHGNEQFF
TRBV7-2	TRBJ2-5	CASSPNQETQYF
TRBV6-5	TRBJ1-5	CATTGFGGQPQHF
TRBV19	TRBJ2-5	CASSNSGAGGETQYF
TRBV18	TRBJ2-7	CASSPASGTYEQYF
TRBV14	TRBJ1-4	CASNRETATNEKLFF
TRBV6-5	TRBJ1-1	CAIRQPQNTEAFF
TRBV7-3	TRBJ2-3	CASSPLGSPRYF
TRBV5-3	TRBJ2-2	CARRLRQGTGELFF
TRBV5-1	TRBJ2-3	CASSSSSGSTDTQYF
TRBV28	TRBJ2-1	CASIFSDRDNEQFF
TRBV25-1	TRBJ2-3	CASSLGGGTDTQYF
TRBV30	TRBJ2-2	CAWSRGLAGELFF
TRBV4-1	TRBJ2-2	CASSQDGGGTGVSGELFF